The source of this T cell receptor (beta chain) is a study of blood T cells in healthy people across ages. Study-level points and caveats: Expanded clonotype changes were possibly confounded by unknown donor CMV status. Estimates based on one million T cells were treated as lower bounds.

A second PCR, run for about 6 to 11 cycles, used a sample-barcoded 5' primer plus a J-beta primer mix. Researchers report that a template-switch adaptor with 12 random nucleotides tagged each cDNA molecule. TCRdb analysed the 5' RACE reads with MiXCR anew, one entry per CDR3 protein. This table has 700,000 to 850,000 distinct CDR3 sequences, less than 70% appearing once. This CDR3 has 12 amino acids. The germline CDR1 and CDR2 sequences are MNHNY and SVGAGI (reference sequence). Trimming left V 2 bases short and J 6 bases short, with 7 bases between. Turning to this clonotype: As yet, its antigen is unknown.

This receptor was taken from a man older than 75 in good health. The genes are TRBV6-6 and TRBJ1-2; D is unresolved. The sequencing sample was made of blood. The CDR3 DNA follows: TGTGCCAGCAGTTACCTAGGGAATGGCTACACCTTC. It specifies CASSYLGNGYTF.